This T cell receptor (beta chain) was captured in a study of shared clonotypes between healthy human individuals. Study details: A few men and a couple of women, aged 18 to 49, were donors.

Germline CDR1 reads SGDLS; CDR2 reads YYNGEE. The CDR3 totals 14 residues. Trimming cost V 3 bases and J 5 bases; bases outside gene matches: 5. Evenly divided among several immunoSEQ plates was the genomic DNA of each subset. Repertoires were generated with immunoSEQ multiplex PCR, while TCRdb's copy carries only in-frame clones and drops some. The top ten hold more than 0.3% of the sample, which has around 600,000 clones, more than 95% seen once. CD45RO-negative, CCR7-positively selected cells formed the naive CD8 fraction, excluding terminally differentiated effector memory CD45RA+ cells. Donors comprised only Caucasian adults living in Nashville, Tennessee. In regard to this clone: Its target is unknown. The same CDR3 can be traced to other DNA sequences in this sample.

Study-wide points: Sampling used blood alone; tissue repertoires probably differ.

V and J are TRBV9 and TRBJ2-7; 10 bases agree with TRBD2. Sequenced sample: naive CD8+ T cells sorted from blood. The TCR originated in a man aged 25 to 40 in good health. CDR3 in amino acids: CASSASGSHNEQYF. The CDR3 region has the DNA TGTGCCAGCAGCGCTAGCGGGAGCCACAACGAGCAGTACTTC.